This T cell receptor beta chain was recorded in a study of cytomegalovirus exposure and HLA in healthy donors. Study-wide context: Across about 400 genotyped donors, approximately 80% landed in the Caucasian-associated ancestry cluster. Findings and limits, study-wide: Through in vitro validation, a few CMV-associated chains were shown to be specific for CMV antigens. DRB1 had the most TCR associations and HLA-C the fewest, a later analysis found, with rates varying by HLA locus.

PCR primers comprised 60 Vbeta and 13 Jbeta primers. Clones were sequenced by immunoSEQ multiplex PCR, and TCRdb holds only the in-frame ones, with some missing. This table has approximately 130,000 clones, 77% appearing once. The sample holds a few counts of this clone. Its specificity is not known. The length of the CDR3 is 16 residues. The clonotype originates from a man aged 18 to 35 in good health and CMV-seropositive. The rearrangement joins TRBV21-1 to TRBJ2-5; TRBD2, as called in the table, went unchecked against the DNA. TRBV21-1 is shown as a pseudogene. The sample comprised PBMCs. CDR3 nucleotides: TGTGCCAGCAGCAAAGTGCTAGCGGAGGGGGGGGAGACCCAGTACTTC. As protein: CASSKVLAEGGETQYF.